Shown below are 18 T cell receptor beta chains from a single sample sequenced in a study of blood T cells in healthy people across ages (dated by TCRdb to the mid-2010s). The library was prepared using 5' RACE. TCRdb names Illumina HiSeq 2500 as the instrument used. A second PCR of about 6 to 12 cycles was run with a J-beta primer mix and a sample-barcoded 5' primer. Using fastp at Q25 and MiXCR, TCRdb reprocessed the public reads and kept productive beta chains. Identical CDR3 protein sequences are pooled into one entry, listed with their most common genes and DNA. Present in this sample are roughly 500,000 distinct CDR3 sequences, 27% of which were seen just once. Together, the top ten hold about a fifth of the sample. Input material: blood. These receptors were obtained from a woman in her 70s in good health.

This clonotype appeared a few times. The J gene is TRBJ2-3, the V gene TRBV4-2; 10 bases map to TRBD2. Trimming removed 2 bases from V and 2 bases from J; junction bases left unmatched: 4. Germline CDR1 and CDR2: LGHNA and YNFKEQ. This CDR3 has 16 residues. The CDR3, as DNA: TGTGCCAGCAGCCAACTAAGCGGGGGGGTCACAGATACGCAGTATTTT. Translation gives CASSQLSGGVTDTQYF.

This rearrangement joins TRBV3-1 to TRBJ2-5; 7 bases align to TRBD2. The junction had 7 bases not matched to a gene; V was cut back by 2 bases and J by 1 base. CDR1 LGHDT and CDR2 YNNKEL come from the germline V gene (reference sequence). The CDR3 covers 16 residues. CDR3 nucleotides: TGTGCCAGCAGCCAAAACCAACTAGCGCCCCAAGAGACCCAGTACTTC. It encodes CASSQNQLAPQETQYF.

This clonotype was seen only a few times. The rearrangement uses TRBV29-1 and TRBJ2-7; TRBD2 agrees at 8 bases. Germline-derived CDR1 and CDR2 are SQVTM and ANQGSEA. CDR3 length: 13 residues. The ends lost 6 bases at V and 3 bases at J; junction bases unmatched: 7. The CDR3 here is CSVVSGGVYEQYF. The CDR3 region has the DNA TGCAGCGTCGTGTCGGGGGGGGTCTACGAGCAGTACTTC.

J is TRBJ2-1 and V is TRBV6-1, with 8 bases lining up with TRBD1. The germline V gene encodes CDR1 MNHNS and CDR2 SASEGT. With V trimmed by 9 bases and J by 4 bases, 11 bases remained unmatched. This CDR3 region has 15 residues. The CDR3: CASNRDRLLYNEQFF. The DNA of the CDR3 is TGTGCCAGTAACCGGGACAGGCTACTGTACAATGAGCAGTTCTTC.

The chain couples TRBV6-5 to TRBJ2-5, with D possibly being TRBD1 (6 bases). Germline CDR1 is MNHEY and CDR2 is SVGAGI. Trimming took off 0 bases at V and 4 bases at J, with 12 bases between the two ends. The CDR3 contains 15 residues. CDR3 loop: CASSYSSQGTETQYF. In nucleotides, the CDR3 is TGTGCCAGCAGTTACTCGAGTCAGGGGACAGAGACCCAGTACTTC.

The chain combines TRBV7-3 with TRBJ2-7; D may correspond to TRBD1 or TRBD2 (5 bases each). Germline V gives CDR1 SGHTA, CDR2 FQGTGA. The CDR3 consists of 15 residues. V was trimmed by 6 bases and J by 5 bases, leaving 20 bases between them. The CDR3 coding sequence is TGTGCCAGCAGTATAACGGGACGGCCTATGGACGAGCAGTACTTC. This translates into CASSITGRPMDEQYF.

This chain connects TRBV9 to TRBJ2-6; no firm D call. The V gene's germline CDR1 is SGDLS and CDR2 YYNGEE. This CDR3 is built from 17 residues. Trimming removed 4 bases from V and 0 bases from J, with 14 bases in between. The DNA for the CDR3 is TGTGCCAGCAGCCCCGCCCATTCAAGCTCTGGGGCCAACGTCCTGACTTTC. Its translation is CASSPAHSSSGANVLTF.

The V gene is TRBV5-1, the J gene TRBJ2-5; a possible D gene is TRBD1 (5 bases). Trimming shortened V by 0 bases and J by 4 bases, and 10 bases separated the two germline ends. CDR1 is SGHRS, CDR2 YFSETQ, per germline. This CDR3 comprises 14 residues. The CDR3 bases are TGCGCCAGCAGCTTGGCCAGGGATGGAGAGACCCAGTACTTC. Translation: CASSLARDGETQYF. The full variable domain, completed using reference TRBV5-1 and TRBJ2-5, is KAGVTQTPRYLIKTRGQQVTLSCSPISGHRSVSWYQQTPGQGLQFLFEYFSETQRNKGNFPGRFSGRQFSNSRSEMNVSTLELGDSALYLCASSLARDGETQYFGPGTRLLVL.

A few counts support this clonotype. The rearrangement links TRBV5-1 to TRBJ1-4; D not certain. This CDR3 region has 14 residues. Germline V gene lookup returns CDR1 SGHRS and CDR2 YFSETQ. V lost 0 bases and J lost 4, with 7 bases in between. DNA of the CDR3: TGCGCCAGCAGCTTGGCCGTGAATAATGAAAAACTGTTTTTT. It specifies CASSLAVNNEKLFF.

This chain connects TRBV3-1 to TRBJ2-1; 9 bases are shared with TRBD1. TRBJ2-5 matches the DNA end more closely, so the J call is doubtful. Germline CDR1 and CDR2: LGHDT and YNNKEL (reference sequence). The CDR3 sequence is 16 residues long. The CDR3 sequence: CASSPYPTGGGQTQYF. The DNA for the CDR3 is TGTGCCAGCAGCCCCTATCCCACAGGGGGCGGACAGACCCAGTACTTC.

The chain uses TRBV2 and TRBJ2-5, with D uncertain. The germline V gene encodes CDR1 SNHLY and CDR2 FYNNEI. The CDR3 sequence is 14 residues long. Deletions cut 4 bases from V and 4 bases from J, with 13 bases between. As DNA, the CDR3 is TGTGCCAGCAGTGCCACCAGGACGAGAGAGACCCAGTACTTC. Its protein is CASSATRTRETQYF. The full variable domain, in which reference TRBV2 and TRBJ2-5 provide the parts outside the CDR3, is EPEVTQTPSHQVTQMGQEVILRCVPISNHLYFYWYRQILGQKVEFLVSFYNNEISEKSEIFDDQFSVERPDGSNFTLKIRSTKLEDSAMYFCASSATRTRETQYFGPGTRLLVL.

The gene calls are TRBV20-1 and TRBJ2-5; 8 bases fit TRBD2. J was trimmed by 7 bases and V by 6 bases; bases with no gene match: 16. Germline V gives CDR1 DFQATT, CDR2 SNEGSKA (reference sequence). This CDR3 comprises 15 residues. The CDR3 is CSAISGETSQWTQYF. The CDR3 DNA follows: TGCAGTGCGATTAGCGGGGAGACTTCCCAGTGGACCCAGTACTTC.

In this sample, this clonotype turned up a few times. This sequence joins TRBV21-1 and TRBJ2-4; the listed D gene, TRBD2, was not tested against the DNA. TRBV21-1 has pseudogene status. The CDR3 is 17 amino acids. CDR3 bases: TGTGCCAGCAGCAAAGGCTCGCGGGGGGGCGACAAAAACATTCAGTACTTC. Protein sequence: CASSKGSRGGDKNIQYF.

The gene calls are TRBV20-1 and TRBJ1-2; D unclear. V was trimmed by 8 bases and J by 7 bases, leaving 17 bases between them. Germline CDR1 DFQATT, CDR2 SNEGSKA (reference sequence). The CDR3 is made up of 12 amino acids. This chain's CDR3 is CSFAGLAGGYTF. Written as DNA, the CDR3 is TGCAGTTTCGCTGGCCTGGCTGGTGGCTACACCTTC.

The genes are TRBV14 and TRBJ1-1; weak D call: TRBD1 (5 bases). Germline CDR1 SGHDN, CDR2 FVKESK. CDR3 length: 11 amino acids. V shed 5 bases and J shed 8 bases, with 9 bases lying between them. DNA of the CDR3: TGTGCCAGCAGCGGGGCAGGCGAAGCTTTCTTT. Its translation is CASSGAGEAFF.

The sample holds a few counts of this clonotype. This rearrangement joins TRBV20-1 to TRBJ2-5; the match to TRBD2 covers 7 bases. The J call may be in error: the DNA end matches TRBJ2-7 better. This CDR3 is 15 amino acids long. Germline V gives CDR1 DFQATT, CDR2 SNEGSKA (reference sequence). The CDR3 spells CSARSLAVNSYEQYF. DNA of the CDR3: TGCAGTGCTAGGAGCCTAGCGGTAAACTCCTACGAGCAGTACTTC.

This clonotype was observed a handful of times. V is TRBV18 and J is TRBJ2-5; 9 positions match TRBD1. The DNA matches TRBJ2-1 better at its end, which makes the J call doubtful. The CDR3 totals 16 residues. Germline V gene data show CDR1 as KGHSH and CDR2 as LQKENI. CDR3 protein: CASSPPGGQGPGEQFF. CDR3 sequence (DNA): TGTGCCAGCTCACCGCCCGGGGGACAGGGTCCAGGGGAGCAGTTCTTC.

V gene TRBV12-3 or TRBV12-4 combines with J gene TRBJ1-3; D unresolved. This CDR3 region has 13 residues. V gave up 11 bases and J gave up 0 bases, with 11 bases separating them. In DNA, the CDR3 is TGTGCCGGTGAAAAAAGCTCTGGAAACACCATATATTTT. It encodes CAGEKSSGNTIYF.